The clone carrying this T cell receptor beta chain was seen a handful of times. Preparation of the TCRbeta library used unique molecular identifiers. TCRdb independently ran MiXCR on the PCR reads; one entry per CDR3 protein. Of over 200,000 distinct CDR3 sequences listed, roughly 10% were seen once; the top ten hold approximately 6.2%. This sample is drawn from a study of T-cell reconstitution after alpha-beta-depleted transplantation in children. With V trimmed by 2 bases and J by 10 bases, 6 bases remained unmatched. The CDR3 runs to 14 residues. CDR1 is SGHRS and CDR2 is YFSETQ in the germline V gene.

The chain carries TRBV5-1 and TRBJ2-1; the match to TRBD1 covers 10 bases. Source: PBMCs from the stem cell graft donor, taken from the stem cell graft. This clonotype was obtained from a human donor who donated a stem cell graft to a child with acute lymphoblastic leukemia. The CDR3, as DNA: TGCGCCAGCAGCTTCGGGACAGGGGTTTTGGAGCAGTTCTTC. Its protein is CASSFGTGVLEQFF.